Each of the 23 T cell receptor beta chains below was sequenced from the same sample in a study of blood T cell repertoires in COVID-19. This table comes from immunoSEQ multiplex PCR, and its TCRdb copy is limited to in-frame clones, with some not included. The table shows tens of thousands of clones, with 80% occurring only once. Sequencing was performed on peripheral blood. These receptors were taken from a woman at least 80 years old with acute or convalescent COVID-19.

In nucleotides, the CDR3 is TGTGCCACCAGTGATCCCGGTGGAGGAGGCAATCAGCCCCAGCATTTT. Protein product: CATSDPGGGGNQPQHF. The V and J genes are TRBV24-1 and TRBJ1-5; no firm D call. Germline V lookup: CDR1 KGHDR, CDR2 SFDVKD. With 3 bases removed from V and 2 bases from J, the gap between germline ends came to 13 bases. The CDR3 spans 16 residues.

The V call is TRBV4-2, the J call TRBJ2-5, with a tentative D call TRBD1 (6 bases). The CDR3 spans 14 residues. The germline gives CDR1 LGHNA, CDR2 YNFKEQ. The V end lost 1 base, the J end lost 3 bases, and 9 bases lay between the germline ends. The CDR3 DNA is TGTGCCAGCAGCCAAGGTGCAGGGGAAGAGACCCAGTACTTC. Protein product: CASSQGAGEETQYF.

The rearrangement links TRBV2 to TRBJ2-1; the match to TRBD2 covers 10 bases. The length of the CDR3 is 14 residues. Per germline, CDR1 SNHLY and CDR2 FYNNEI. With V trimmed by 4 bases and J by 4 bases, 1 base remained unmatched. The CDR3: CASSASGGYNEQFF. The CDR3 bases are TGTGCCAGCAGTGCTAGCGGGGGATACAATGAGCAGTTCTTC.

The chain couples TRBV19 to TRBJ2-1; 9 positions match TRBD1. J lost 10 bases, V lost 9 bases, and 19 bases had no gene match. In germline, CDR1 is LNHDA, CDR2 SQIVND (reference sequence). This CDR3 comprises 16 residues. CDR3 sequence reads: CASRPLAGTGSEEQFF. DNA for the CDR3: TGTGCCAGCAGACCCCTGGCCGGGACAGGGAGCGAAGAGCAGTTCTTC.

The V gene is TRBV7-9, the J gene TRBJ1-2; the match to TRBD1 covers 9 bases. The CDR3 length is 15 residues. The ends lost 5 bases at V and 8 bases at J; junction bases unmatched: 12. CDR1 and CDR2 (germline): SEHNR, FQNEAQ (reference sequence). CDR3 sequence: CASSPVGTGPRGYTF. The DNA of the CDR3 is TGTGCCAGCAGCCCCGTAGGGACAGGGCCCCGAGGCTACACCTTC.

The chain has TRBV3-1 (or the pseudogene TRBV3-2) and TRBJ2-1; no firm D call. Germline lookup yields CDR1 LGHDT and CDR2 YNNKEL (reference sequence). The CDR3 consists of 16 residues. The V end was cut by 3 bases, the J end by 12 bases, with 24 bases between. The CDR3, as DNA: TGTGCCAGCAGCCAGGGTAGCACTTACCACTCCTCTGGGCAGTTCTTC. Amino acids: CASSQGSTYHSSGQFF.

The chain combines TRBV5-1 with TRBJ2-2, with D possibly TRBD2 on 5 matching bases. The CDR3 consists of 15 residues. With 6 bases removed from V and 5 bases from J, the gap between germline ends came to 17 bases. Germline CDR1 reads SGHRS; CDR2 reads YFSETQ. Written as DNA, the CDR3 is TGCGCCAGCACCTTAGACGGCGGGCGAACCGGGGAGCTGTTTTTT. It translates to CASTLDGGRTGELFF. Drawing the rest from reference TRBV5-1 and TRBJ2-2, the complete variable domain is KAGVTQTPRYLIKTRGQQVTLSCSPISGHRSVSWYQQTPGQGLQFLFEYFSETQRNKGNFPGRFSGRQFSNSRSEMNVSTLELGDSALYLCASTLDGGRTGELFFGEGSRLTVL.

The rearrangement links TRBV7-8 to TRBJ2-3, with 16 nucleotides matching TRBD2. This CDR3 contains 20 residues. Unmatched junction bases numbered 13, after V lost 5 bases and J lost 2 bases. Germline V gives CDR1 SGHVS, CDR2 FQNEAQ. The CDR3 DNA follows: TGTGCCAGCAGCCACCAGGGACTAGCGGGAGGGGAAGTCCCCACAGATACGCAGTATTTT. This sequence encodes CASSHQGLAGGEVPTDTQYF.

The gene calls are TRBV5-5 and TRBJ1-2; 8 bases map to TRBD1. The germline V gene encodes CDR1 SGHKS and CDR2 YYEKEE (reference sequence). The V and J ends lost 4 bases and 3 bases, in that order; junction bases with no gene match: 5. CDR3 size: 14 residues. The CDR3 spells CASSPDRADYGYTF. The CDR3 bases are TGTGCCAGCAGCCCGGACAGGGCAGACTATGGCTACACCTTC.

This rearrangement joins TRBV30 to TRBJ2-7; perhaps TRBD1 as D (5 bases). The CDR3 is 12 residues long. Per the germline V gene, CDR1 is GTSNPN and CDR2 is SVGIG (reference sequence). Between the trimmed V and J ends, which lost 3 bases and 7 bases, there was a span of 13 bases. Here the CDR3 DNA reads TGTGCCTGGAGCACTACAGGTTGGGAGCAGTACTTC. Protein sequence: CAWSTTGWEQYF.

The V and J genes are TRBV5-1 and TRBJ2-7; D is perhaps TRBD1 (6 bases). V lost 3 bases and J lost 0, with 10 bases in between. CDR3 length: 14 residues. Germline CDR1 and CDR2: SGHRS and YFSETQ. The CDR3 sequence: CASSSQGNSYEQYF. For the CDR3, the DNA is TGCGCCAGCAGCTCCCAGGGGAACTCCTACGAGCAGTACTTC.

The chain employs TRBV18 and TRBJ2-1; 9 bases align to TRBD1. The V segment lost 5 bases and the J segment 1 base; nucleotides outside the gene matches: 3. The CDR3 extends over 15 amino acids. From germline, CDR1 is KGHSH and CDR2 LQKENI. CDR3 sequence: CASSAGTGSYNEQFF. CDR3 DNA: TGTGCCAGCTCAGCAGGGACAGGGTCCTACAATGAGCAGTTCTTC.

The chain combines TRBV10-3 with TRBJ1-2, with D perhaps matching TRBD1 (6 bases). This CDR3 is 11 amino acids long. CDR1 is ENHRY, CDR2 SYGVKD, per germline. V was trimmed by 3 bases and J by 7 bases, leaving 6 bases between them. The CDR3, as DNA: TGTGCCATCAGTGACAGGGGTGGCTACACCTTC. Amino acid sequence: CAISDRGGYTF.

The chain combines TRBV5-5 with TRBJ1-6, with 11 bases matching TRBD1. The CDR3 covers 15 residues. The germline V gene encodes CDR1 SGHKS and CDR2 YYEKEE (reference sequence). Germline trimming cut 4 bases from V and 7 bases from J; bases unmatched to any gene: 4. In nucleotides, the CDR3 is TGTGCCAGCAGCGGGGGACAGGGGGGAAATTCACCCCTCCACTTT. Translation: CASSGGQGGNSPLHF.

The V call is TRBV6-5, the J call TRBJ1-2, with TRBD1 matching 9 bases. Germline lookup yields CDR1 MNHEY and CDR2 SVGAGI. V was clipped by 7 bases and J by 4 bases; unmatched bases: 7. The CDR3 length is 14 residues. The CDR3 loop is CASKKGQGTYGYTF. The DNA for the CDR3 is TGTGCCAGCAAAAAGGGACAGGGAACCTATGGCTACACCTTC.

This clone was observed a single time. This CDR3 is CASSLTSGQMNTEAFF. CDR3 DNA sequence: TGCGCCAGCAGCTTAACTTCGGGACAGATGAACACTGAAGCTTTCTTT. The chain has TRBV5-1 and TRBJ1-1, with 7 bases identical to TRBD1. The CDR3 runs to 16 residues. Germline trimming cut 2 bases from V and 0 bases from J; bases unmatched to any gene: 7. Germline assignment: CDR1 SGHRS and CDR2 YFSETQ.

The genes are TRBV30 and TRBJ2-5, with 8 positions matching TRBD2. J gave up 1 base and V 3 bases, and 7 bases lay outside the gene matches. This CDR3 has 15 amino acids. Germline V gene data show CDR1 as GTSNPN and CDR2 as SVGIG (reference sequence). The CDR3 loop reads CAWSPRGGSQETQYF. The CDR3 DNA reads TGTGCCTGGAGCCCCCGCGGGGGGAGCCAAGAGACCCAGTACTTC.

CDR3 sequence reads: CASSSYDTQYF. The CDR3 bases are TGTGCCAGCAGTTCGTATGATACGCAGTATTTT. The chain combines TRBV27 with TRBJ2-3, with D uncertain. Looked up from germline, CDR1 is MNHEY and CDR2 is SMNVEV (reference sequence). Trimming took off 4 bases at V and 6 bases at J, with 5 bases between the two ends. The CDR3 has 11 amino acids.

Only a few counts were recorded for this clone. This rearrangement joins TRBV7-6 to TRBJ2-5, with 7 bases lining up with TRBD1. With V trimmed by 3 bases and J by 10 bases, 8 bases remained unmatched. There are 13 residues in the CDR3. Germline V gene lookup returns CDR1 SGHVS and CDR2 FNYEAQ. The CDR3 DNA reads as TGTGCCAGCAGCTTCGAGGGGGCAAGAGACCAGTACTTC. Translation gives CASSFEGARDQYF.

V is TRBV19 and J is TRBJ2-3, with 10 bases fitting TRBD2. V lost 3 bases and J lost 3; bases outside the gene matches: 3. Germline V gives CDR1 LNHDA, CDR2 SQIVND (reference sequence). The CDR3 runs 15 residues. The CDR3 DNA reads TGTGCCAGTAGTATCGCTAGCGGGGGAACAGATACGCAGTATTTT. Residues: CASSIASGGTDTQYF. Looking up the rest from reference TRBV19 and TRBJ2-3 gives the full variable domain: DGGITQSPKYLFRKEGQNVTLSCEQNLNHDAMYWYRQDPGQGLRLIYYSQIVNDFQKGDIAEGYSVSREKKESFPLTVTSAQKNPTAFYLCASSIASGGTDTQYFGPGTRLTVL.

The rearrangement links TRBV2 to TRBJ2-1; TRBD1 matches 10 bases. Germline V CDR1 and CDR2: SNHLY, FYNNEI. Trimming at V came to 6 bases and at J to 11 bases, leaving 13 bases not matched to a gene. CDR3 size: 15 residues. As DNA, the CDR3 is TGTGCCAGCAGCGCCGGGACAGGGGAGGCAATGAAGCAGTTCTTC. This codes for CASSAGTGEAMKQFF.

This clone was seen a handful of times. V gene TRBV6-5 combines with J gene TRBJ1-6; TRBD1 aligns across 10 bases. CDR3 size: 15 residues. V lost 5 bases, J lost 7 bases, and 5 bases stayed unmatched. Germline CDR1 is MNHEY and CDR2 is SVGAGI. This CDR3 reads CASSIRQGANSPLHF. The CDR3 DNA sequence: TGTGCCAGCAGTATACGACAGGGGGCCAATTCACCCCTCCACTTT.

The V call is TRBV5-6, the J call TRBJ1-5; D gene uncertain. Trimming removed 4 bases at V and 0 bases at J, with 8 bases between. CDR1 is SGHDT and CDR2 is YYEEEE in the germline V gene. The CDR3 loop spans 14 amino acids. The CDR3 nucleotides are TGTGCCAGCAGCGGGCAGAATAGCAATCAGCCCCAGCATTTT. It is translated as CASSGQNSNQPQHF.